A selection of T cell receptor beta chains follows, all from one sample in a study of blood T cell repertoires in COVID-19. Measured with immunoSEQ multiplex PCR; TCRdb has only the in-frame clones, and not every one. The sample holds some 180,000 clones, 80% seen once. Sequencing was done on a sample of peripheral blood. The receptors stem from a man in his sixties with acute or convalescent COVID-19. Both conserved end residues are part of each CDR3. The D gene is left open where the match is weak. Not every row has a clone size; where given, it reads once, few, many or a size class.

J,D,size,V,DNA,CDR3
TRBJ2-3,NA,NA,TRBV30,TGTGCCTGGAGTGTACGGGAGCGGGATACGCAGTATTTT,CAWSVRERDTQYF
TRBJ2-6,TRBD1,NA,TRBV4-1,TGCGCCAGCAGCCAAGTACGGGACAGGGGGCTAGGTGGGGCCAACGTCCTGACTTTC,CASSQVRDRGLGGANVLTF
TRBJ2-1,TRBD2,NA,TRBV7-2,TGTGCCAGCAGCTTAGGGCTAGCGGTGACTTACAATGAGCAGTTCTTC,CASSLGLAVTYNEQFF
TRBJ2-2,TRBD2,NA,TRBV19,TGTGCCAGCGCCTTTTGGGGACTAGCGGGGACCGGGGGCACCGCGAACACCGGGGAGCTGTTTTTT,CASAFWGLAGTGGTANTGELFF
TRBJ2-2,TRBD2,NA,TRBV6-5,TGTGCCAGCGGTTCGGGCGGGAGCTTTGCCGGGGAGCTGTTTTTT,CASGSGGSFAGELFF
TRBJ2-7,NA,NA,TRBV30,TGTGCCTGGAGAATGCGACTTTCCCGCTACGAGCAGTACTTC,CAWRMRLSRYEQYF
TRBJ2-3,NA,once,TRBV6-5,TGTGCCAGCAGTTACTCGGCAGATAGCACAGATACGCAGTATTTT,CASSYSADSTDTQYF
TRBJ1-1,NA,once,TRBV7-8,TGTGCCAGCAGTATGGCAGGAGAAGCTTTCTTT,CASSMAGEAFF
TRBJ2-7,NA,NA,TRBV7-2,TGTGCCAGCAGCTTAACCGGTGAGCAGGGAAAACGCTTC,CASSLTGEQGKRF
TRBJ1-4,NA,NA,TRBV18,TGTGCCAGCTCACCCGCAACTAATGAAAAACTGTTTTTT,CASSPATNEKLFF